This T cell receptor beta chain came from a study of blood T cell repertoires in COVID-19. At the level of the study: Samples taken during acute and convalescent COVID-19 were collected in the United States, Italy and Spain.

Assay used: immunoSEQ multiplex PCR; TCRdb lists only in-frame clones, some missing. The repertoire holds roughly 130,000 clones, with 65% to 90% as singletons. In germline, CDR1 is SGHDT, CDR2 YYEEEE. The CDR3 consists of 13 residues. J lost 5 bases, V lost 2 bases, and 1 base had no gene match. This clone was recorded only once. The clonotype originates from a woman aged 50 to 60 who had recovered from COVID-19. The rearrangement joins TRBV5-6 to TRBJ2-7; 10 positions match TRBD2. Sequenced sample: PBMCs or T cells enriched from blood (not recorded which). The chain's CDR3 is CASSLAGGNEQYF. The CDR3 DNA is TGTGCCAGCAGCTTAGCGGGGGGGAACGAGCAGTACTTC.